The TCR beta chain under discussion was sequenced for a study of OX40 agonist ivuxolimab in advanced cancers. Method: immunoSEQ multiplex PCR; TCRdb's copy keeps in-frame clones and lacks some. The table records more than 65,000 clones, 85% of them present only once. Sequences were derived from CD4+ or CD8+ T cells sorted from blood, sampled in a trial of the OX40 agonist ivuxolimab. The origin of this receptor is an adult with an advanced solid tumor such as melanoma, head and neck, liver or kidney cancer.

In DNA, the CDR3 is TGCGCCAGCAGTGAGTGGGACCCCAACACCGGGGAGCTGTTTTTT. Residues: CASSEWDPNTGELFF. The rearrangement links TRBV10-2 to TRBJ2-2; D tentatively reads TRBD1 or TRBD2 (5 bases each). Germline CDR1 is WSHSY and CDR2 is SAAADI. The CDR3 has 15 residues. Deletions cut 1 base from V and 2 bases from J, with 8 bases between.